The 11 T cell receptor beta chains below were found in one sample sequenced in a study of response to subunit inactivated influenza vaccine (dated by TCRdb to the late 2010s). Receptor libraries were prepared by RT-PCR. For sequencing, an Illumina HiSeq 2500 was employed. TCRdb ran its own pipeline on the public reads, namely fastp trimming at Q25 and MiXCR clone calling, and kept in-frame beta chains. For every CDR3 protein sequence, its rows merge into one entry that carries the most common genes and DNA. Counted in this sample were about 800,000 distinct CDR3 sequences; 21% of them appeared once. Clones ranked in the top ten supply roughly 10% of the sample. The sequencing used PBMCs from blood, collected roughly 5 days after vaccination. Every receptor here comes from a man aged 45 to 65 who received an inactivated influenza vaccine. Donor details come from another sample of the same person, matched by shared clones.

This clonotype was seen a few times. The chain joins TRBV5-1 to TRBJ2-5, with D possibly being TRBD2 (5 bases). CDR1 is SGHRS and CDR2 is YFSETQ in the germline V gene. Trimming removed 0 bases from V and 5 bases from J, with 11 bases in between. CDR3 length equals 14 residues. DNA of the CDR3: TGCGCCAGCAGCTTGGGAACTAGGTCGGAGACCCAGTACTTC. It translates to CASSLGTRSETQYF.

This clonotype was seen at least ten times. A junction end diverges from the germline sequence, so it may reflect a read error. The chain recombines TRBV12-3 or TRBV12-4 with TRBJ1-5, with D possibly being TRBD1 (5 bases). This CDR3 contains 16 residues. The chain's CDR3 is CASSYRGGGSSQPQHF. The DNA for the CDR3 is TGTGCCAGCAGTTACCGGGGCGGGGGTAGCAGTCAGCCCCAGCATTTT.

This chain uses TRBV29-1 with TRBJ1-1, with 9 bases fitting TRBD1. After removal of 8 bases from V and 5 bases from J, the junction contained 9 bases not matched to a gene. Germline V CDR1 and CDR2: SQVTM, ANQGSEA. This CDR3 is built from 13 residues. This CDR3 reads CSILTGGRTEAFF. The CDR3 nucleotides read TGCAGCATACTTACAGGGGGCAGGACTGAAGCTTTCTTT. Supplemented by reference TRBV29-1 and TRBJ1-1, the full variable domain reads SAVISQKPSRDICQRGTSLTIQCQVDSQVTMMFWYRQQPGQSLTLIATANQGSEATYESGFVIDKFPISRPNLTFSTLTVSNMSPEDSSIYLCSILTGGRTEAFFGQGTRLTVV.

V and J are TRBV4-2 and TRBJ2-3; D gene ambiguous. In germline, CDR1 is LGHNA, CDR2 YNFKEQ. This CDR3 region has 14 residues. V dropped 1 base and J dropped 2 bases, with 7 bases sitting between them. This chain's CDR3 is CASSQGHDTDTQYF. Here the CDR3 DNA reads TGTGCCAGCAGCCAAGGACACGACACAGATACGCAGTATTTT.

The chain links TRBV12-3 or TRBV12-4 to TRBJ2-1, with 7 bases fitting TRBD1. The CDR3 has 16 residues. V lost 1 base, J lost 4 bases, and 7 bases stayed unmatched. CDR3 in amino acids: CASSLVGGVGYNEQFF. CDR3 coding DNA: TGTGCCAGCAGTTTAGTAGGGGGCGTCGGGTACAATGAGCAGTTCTTC.

V is TRBV5-4 and J is TRBJ2-1; maybe TRBD2 (6 bases). CDR3 length: 21 amino acids. Trimming removed 1 base from V and 0 bases from J, with 26 bases in between. Germline lookup yields CDR1 SGHNT and CDR2 YYREEE (reference sequence). The CDR3 is CASSLKEAGRPPLSSYNEQFF. CDR3 coding DNA: TGTGCCAGCAGCTTGAAGGAGGCTGGGAGGCCACCACTGAGCTCCTACAATGAGCAGTTCTTC.

This clonotype turned up a few times. The chain carries TRBV28 and TRBJ2-7, with 11 bases aligning to TRBD1. The J segment lost 3 bases and the V segment lost 6 bases, leaving 16 bases of the junction unmatched. Germline loops: CDR1 MDHEN, CDR2 SYDVKM. This CDR3 spans 18 amino acids. The CDR3 spells CASRPGVAWTGGFYEQYF. The CDR3, as DNA: TGTGCCAGCAGGCCTGGTGTCGCCTGGACAGGGGGCTTCTACGAGCAGTACTTC.

There are a few counts of this clonotype. The V and J genes are TRBV11-2 and TRBJ2-1; TRBD2 matches 7 bases. Looked up from germline, CDR1 is SGHAT and CDR2 is FQNNGV. The V and J ends lost 3 bases and 0 bases, in that order; junction bases with no gene match: 5. This CDR3 is built from 16 residues. CDR3 in DNA: TGTGCCAGCAGCTTCCCAGCGGGGAGCTCCTACAATGAGCAGTTCTTC. Its translation is CASSFPAGSSYNEQFF.

This chain links TRBV7-2 with TRBJ1-2, with TRBD1 identical over 7 bases. V was clipped by 5 bases and J by 4 bases; unmatched bases: 16. The CDR3 length is 17 residues. CDR1 SGHTA and CDR2 FQGNSA come from the germline V gene. The CDR3 sequence is CASSPRGAGGEAYGYTF. The CDR3 nucleotides read TGTGCCAGCAGCCCCCGGGGGGCAGGGGGAGAGGCCTATGGCTACACCTTC. The full variable domain, its missing parts supplied by reference TRBV7-2 and TRBJ1-2, is GAGVSQSPSNKVTEKGKDVELRCDPISGHTALYWYRQSLGQGLEFLIYFQGNSAPDKSGLPSDRFSAERTGGSVSTLTIQRTQQEDSAVYLCASSPRGAGGEAYGYTFGSGTRLTVV.

The rearrangement uses TRBV7-2 and TRBJ2-2; 8 positions agree with TRBD2. CDR3 size: 16 residues. The germline V gene encodes CDR1 SGHTA and CDR2 FQGNSA. Trimming cost V 5 bases and J 5 bases; bases outside gene matches: 10. CDR3 residues: CASSAVAGWGTGELFF. The CDR3 nucleotides read TGTGCCAGCAGCGCAGTAGCGGGGTGGGGAACCGGGGAGCTGTTTTTT.

V usage is TRBV9 and J usage is TRBJ2-3, with unresolved D. Per germline, CDR1 SGDLS and CDR2 YYNGEE. The ends were cut back, 0 bases at V and 3 bases at J, with 11 bases in the middle. This CDR3 spans 15 amino acids. This chain's CDR3 is CASSVGDWWTDTQYF. The CDR3 DNA follows: TGTGCCAGCAGCGTAGGGGATTGGTGGACAGATACGCAGTATTTT.